This note documents a single T cell receptor (beta chain) sequence. V shed 3 bases and J shed 1 base, with 16 bases lying between them. Looked up from germline, CDR1 is SGHTA and CDR2 is FQGNSA. CDR3 size: 18 residues. This specimen belongs to a study of T cell responses to AZD1222 COVID-19 vaccine. Sequenced by immunoSEQ multiplex PCR; TCRdb stores in-frame clones only, minus some. The table shows some 40,000 clones, with approximately 88% occurring only once. The sample consisted of peripheral blood, taken 28 days after the second dose of the MenACWY control vaccine. The receptor was derived from an adult who received the MenACWY meningococcal vaccine as a control. The chain uses TRBV7-2 and TRBJ1-6; D perhaps matches TRBD1 (5 bases). The CDR3 nucleotides read TGTGCCAGCAGCTTCCCCCGGGACGGAGGGTCCTATAATTCACCCCTCCACTTT. This sequence encodes CASSFPRDGGSYNSPLHF.